The source of this T cell receptor beta chain is a study of sequential checkpoint blockade in melanoma (dated 2019 in TCRdb). With respect to the entire study: Using 1:1 randomization, the trial assigned patients either to first-line nivolumab followed by ipilimumab (arm A) or to ipilimumab followed by nivolumab (arm B). Maintenance nivolumab came after both trial sequences. The paper as a whole reports these results and caveats: Validation of the response-prediction model combining TCR metrics and mutation burden is needed in larger, independent patient cohorts.

What this sample's treatment or condition label stands for: randomized to nivolumab then ipilimumab (arm A) or the reverse (arm B). None of the patients in the trial had previously been given DNA-damaging chemotherapy. Thawed PBMCs were sorted on a FACS Aria II flow cytometer to isolate live CD3+CD8+ cells negative for CD19 and CD56. Samples were obtained from patients with melanoma enrolled in CheckMate 064, a randomized, open-label phase II trial of sequential checkpoint blockade. Peripheral blood mononuclear cells were collected by leukapheresis, purified using Ficoll-Paque, and frozen in human serum containing about 10% DMSO. Right after sorting, the blood CD3+CD8+ cells were verified to be >95% pure, and DNA extraction followed. In regard to this clone: The antigen it binds to is not known. One base away there is no much larger clone; base qualities are not given.

TCRbeta CDR3 regions were immunosequenced from genomic DNA with the immunoSEQ Assay. Genomic DNA was amplified by bias-controlled multiplex PCR before high-throughput sequencing. The paper's data handling went like this. To quantify the absolute abundance of each unique TCRbeta CDR3 region, the sequences were collapsed and filtered. Clonality, defined as 1 minus Pielou's evenness, was calculated using only productive rearrangements. A previously published method was used to identify clones with significantly greater frequencies in on-treatment samples than in baseline samples. TCRdb's version of the immuneACCESS table is confined to in-frame rearrangements and falls short of the full clone set. An unresolved V gene accounts for under half of the shortfall where checked; the remainder is of unknown origin. V and J calls and clone size are given by that table; D and trimming were obtained from the DNA. This sample is represented by about 13,000 clones; around 80% of them were singletons. Under 35% of the sample comes from the top ten.

Reading the germline V gene gives CDR1 LGHNA and CDR2 YNFKEQ. The CDR3 holds 16 amino acids from the cysteine to the phenylalanine. Only CDR3 DNA is held: 48 bases, read in frame from base 1. Germline trimming: 1 base from V, 1 base from J; junction bases outside gene matches: 6. The chain is assembled from TRBV4-2 and TRBJ2-7; TRBD2 fits 8 bases in the junction. The sample here was CD8+ T cells sorted from blood (inferred from file names), taken from a patient given nivolumab and ipilimumab in sequence. This TCR was recovered from a human donor with melanoma. The DNA sequence follows: TGTGCCAGCAGCCAAGGCGGCGGGAGGAGATCCTACGAGCAGTACTTC. This encodes CASSQGGGRRSYEQYF.